These 3 T cell receptor beta chains came from one sample sequenced in a study of regulatory T cells in long-lasting Graves disease. Combining iRepertoire HTBI primers with Arm-PCR of CDR3 regions, the authors built TCR beta libraries. TCRdb used MiXCR to reprocess the multiplex PCR reads, holding one entry per CDR3 protein. Of hundreds of thousands of distinct CDR3 sequences listed, under 20% were seen once; the top ten hold roughly 18%. Specified time point: newly diagnosed GD, antithyroid drugs for less than 3 months. From PBMCs, RNA was extracted and then used to make the TCR library. These data were also reused for a study on T cells in Graves' hyperthyroidism and ophthalmopathy.

The sequencing here drew on peripheral blood mononuclear cells (PBMCs), taken at new diagnosis, from a patient treated with antithyroid drugs. All receptors come from a woman younger than 45 with Graves disease.

The V call is TRBV7-2, the J call TRBJ2-1; no firm D call. This CDR3 spans 19 amino acids. V gave up 5 bases and J gave up 5 bases, with 28 bases separating them. Germline V gives CDR1 SGHTA, CDR2 FQGNSA. The CDR3 is CASSAPRGRTGPGNNEQFF. As DNA, the CDR3 is TGTGCCAGCAGCGCCCCCCGAGGCCGGACCGGCCCTGGGAACAATGAGCAGTTCTTC.

The genes are TRBV5-1 and TRBJ2-7; 8 nucleotides match TRBD1. Unmatched junction bases numbered 11, after V lost 2 bases and J lost 7 bases. Germline lookup yields CDR1 SGHRS and CDR2 YFSETQ. This CDR3 spans 15 amino acids. The DNA of the CDR3 is TGCGCCAGCAGCTTCGACGCAGGGGGCCTTAATGAGCAGTACTTC. It translates to CASSFDAGGLNEQYF.

A few counts support this clonotype. The chain links TRBV29-1 to TRBJ2-1; perhaps TRBD1 as D (5 bases). This CDR3 spans 13 amino acids. V was cut by 4 bases and J by 6 bases, with 13 bases left in between. Looked up from germline, CDR1 is SQVTM and CDR2 is ANQGSEA. In nucleotides, the CDR3 is TGCAGCGTTGTAGATGCGCAGGGCAATGAGCAGTTCTTC. It translates to CSVVDAQGNEQFF.